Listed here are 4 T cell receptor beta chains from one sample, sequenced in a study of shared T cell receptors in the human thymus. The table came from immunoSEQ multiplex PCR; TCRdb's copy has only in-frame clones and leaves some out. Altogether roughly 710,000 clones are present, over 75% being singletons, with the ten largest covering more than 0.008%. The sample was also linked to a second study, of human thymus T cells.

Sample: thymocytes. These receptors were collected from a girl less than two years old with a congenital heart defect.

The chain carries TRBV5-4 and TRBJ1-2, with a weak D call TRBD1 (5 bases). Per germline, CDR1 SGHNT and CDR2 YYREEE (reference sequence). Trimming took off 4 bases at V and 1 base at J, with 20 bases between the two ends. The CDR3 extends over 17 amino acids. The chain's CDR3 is CASSLVDRRFFNYGYTF. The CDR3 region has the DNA TGTGCCAGCAGCCTCGTAGACAGACGGTTTTTTAACTATGGCTACACCTTC.

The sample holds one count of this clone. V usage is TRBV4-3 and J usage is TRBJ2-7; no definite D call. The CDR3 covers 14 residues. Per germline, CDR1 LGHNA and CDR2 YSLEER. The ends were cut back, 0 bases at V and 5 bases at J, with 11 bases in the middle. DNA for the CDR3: TGCGCCAGCAGCCAAGACCCGGGTACCCACGAGCAGTACTTC. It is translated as CASSQDPGTHEQYF.

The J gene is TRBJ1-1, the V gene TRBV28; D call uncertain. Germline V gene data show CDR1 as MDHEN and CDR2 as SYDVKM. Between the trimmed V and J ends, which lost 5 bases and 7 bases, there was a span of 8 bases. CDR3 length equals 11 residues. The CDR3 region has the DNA TGTGCCAGCAGTCCGGGGTTTGAAGCTTTCTTT. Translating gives CASSPGFEAFF.

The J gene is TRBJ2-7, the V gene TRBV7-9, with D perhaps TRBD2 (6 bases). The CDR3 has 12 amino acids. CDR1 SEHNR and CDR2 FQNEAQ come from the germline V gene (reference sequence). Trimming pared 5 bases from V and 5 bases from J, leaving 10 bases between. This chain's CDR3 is CASSPREDEQYF. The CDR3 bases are TGTGCCAGCAGCCCCAGGGAGGACGAGCAGTACTTC.